Each of the 13 T cell receptor beta chains below was sequenced from the same sample in a study of blood T cells in healthy people across ages. The second PCR ran about 6 to 12 cycles with a sample-barcoded 5' primer and J-beta primers. TCRdb reprocessed the 5' RACE reads with MiXCR, giving one entry per CDR3 protein. The profile covers more than 800,000 distinct CDR3 sequences, with 40% to 50% appearing a single time and approximately 20% taken by the ten largest. Sequencing was carried out using blood. These receptors all come from a woman in her sixties or seventies in good health.

In this sample, this clonotype turned up a few times. This sequence joins TRBV29-1 and TRBJ2-7; D unclear. Trimming stripped 6 bases from V and 3 bases from J, with 12 bases between. Germline V gene lookup returns CDR1 SQVTM and CDR2 ANQGSEA. The CDR3 loop spans 12 amino acids. The CDR3 sequence: CSVQTPGYEQYF. Here the CDR3 DNA reads TGCAGCGTCCAGACACCAGGCTACGAGCAGTACTTC.

This chain links TRBV2 with TRBJ2-3; TRBD2 aligns across 8 bases. CDR3 size: 14 residues. Germline V lookup: CDR1 SNHLY, CDR2 FYNNEI. Trimming at V came to 7 bases and at J to 6 bases, leaving 9 bases not matched to a gene. The DNA for the CDR3 is TGTGCCAGCAAAGCTACTAGCGGCCCGGATACGCAGTATTTT. Translation: CASKATSGPDTQYF.

The chain is built from TRBV20-1 and TRBJ2-3, with D possibly TRBD2 on 7 matching bases. The CDR3 totals 13 residues. Germline loops: CDR1 DFQATT, CDR2 SNEGSKA (reference sequence). Trimming removed 4 bases from V and 4 bases from J, with 12 bases in between. The CDR3 DNA is TGCAGTGCTAAGGGGGGGATACCAGATACGCAGTATTTT. Translation gives CSAKGGIPDTQYF.

The chain links TRBV2 to TRBJ1-1; 7 nucleotides agree with TRBD1. In germline, CDR1 is SNHLY, CDR2 FYNNEI. V lost 6 bases, J lost 4 bases, and 8 bases stayed unmatched. The CDR3 contains 14 residues. CDR3: CASRRNRGFTEAFF. For the CDR3, the DNA is TGTGCCAGCAGGAGGAACAGGGGATTCACTGAAGCTTTCTTT.

This chain links TRBV7-9 with TRBJ1-6; D unresolved. V was cut by 3 bases and J by 7 bases, with 4 bases left in between. Per germline, CDR1 SEHNR and CDR2 FQNEAQ (reference sequence). The CDR3 is made up of 12 amino acids. The DNA for the CDR3 is TGTGCCAGCAGCTTTGCGAATTCACCCCTCCACTTT. Amino acid sequence: CASSFANSPLHF.

In this sample, this clonotype turned up a few times. A read error may account for a junction end that differs from germline. J is TRBJ2-1 and V is TRBV14; 10 nucleotides line up with TRBD2. There are 15 residues in the CDR3. CDR1 is SGHDN and CDR2 is FVKESK in the germline V gene. In nucleotides, the CDR3 is TGTGCCAGCAGTCAAGCGGGAGGGCCGTTAAATGAGCAGTTCTTC. Its protein product is CASSQAGGPLNEQFF.

This clonotype occurred a few times. The chain is built from TRBV5-1 and TRBJ2-7; TRBD2 agrees at 7 bases. The V segment lost 2 bases and the J segment 2 bases; nucleotides outside the gene matches: 7. Germline CDR1 reads SGHRS; CDR2 reads YFSETQ. This CDR3 has 15 residues. The CDR3 coding sequence is TGCGCCAGCAGCTTTAAGGCTAGCGGACCCTACGAGCAGTACTTC. The encoded protein is CASSFKASGPYEQYF.

V usage is TRBV6-6 and J usage is TRBJ1-5, with 7 bases that match TRBD1. V lost 6 bases to trimming and J lost 7 bases; unmatched junction nucleotides: 15. Germline V CDR1 and CDR2: MNHNY, SVGAGI (reference sequence). The CDR3 runs to 16 residues. The CDR3 sequence is CASRDSGTGDSQPQHF. In DNA form, the CDR3 reads TGTGCCAGCAGGGACTCTGGTACAGGGGACAGCCAGCCCCAGCATTTT.

This chain links TRBV28 with TRBJ2-2; D is perhaps TRBD1 (7 bases). CDR1 and CDR2 from the germline V gene are MDHEN and SYDVKM. This CDR3 has 16 amino acids. The V end lost 8 bases, the J end lost 6 bases, and 22 bases lay between the germline ends. The CDR3 coding sequence is TGTGCCAGCGAGGAGGGGGCGGTTCAGGGCGCCGGGGAGCTGTTTTTT. Its protein product is CASEEGAVQGAGELFF.

The rearrangement links TRBV7-2 to TRBJ1-2; D not resolved. CDR1 and CDR2 (germline): SGHTA, FQGNSA. V was clipped by 2 bases and J by 2 bases, with 9 bases between them. The CDR3 contains 14 residues. The CDR3 bases are TGTGCCAGCAGCTTACCCAGAAAAAACTATGGCTACACCTTC. This translates into CASSLPRKNYGYTF.

The chain employs TRBV6-5 and TRBJ2-7; 10 bases fit TRBD1. The CDR3 extends over 18 amino acids. The V gene's germline CDR1 is MNHEY and CDR2 SVGAGI. V gave up 2 bases and J gave up 3 bases; unmatched junction bases: 13. Here the CDR3 reads CASSYTRPGTGVHYEQYF. The CDR3 nucleotides read TGTGCCAGCAGTTACACCCGTCCCGGGACAGGGGTTCACTACGAGCAGTACTTC.

This clonotype was seen ten or more times. The genes are TRBV7-3 and TRBJ2-5, with D unresolved. Germline V gene sequence: CDR1 SGHTA, CDR2 FQGTGA. The CDR3 length is 12 residues. Deletions cut 2 bases from V and 5 bases from J, with 6 bases between. For the CDR3, the DNA is TGTGCCAGCAGCTTAGATGGGGAGACCCAGTACTTC. It codes for CASSLDGETQYF.

J is TRBJ2-1 and V is TRBV11-2; perhaps TRBD2 as D (7 bases). The CDR3 is 17 residues long. V lost 2 bases to trimming and J lost 4 bases, with 18 bases between them. Germline CDR1 and CDR2: SGHAT and FQNNGV. The CDR3 spells CASSLSGGAGVYNEQFF. DNA of the CDR3: TGTGCCAGCAGCTTAAGTGGGGGGGCCGGAGTGTACAATGAGCAGTTCTTC.